The present entry profiles one T cell receptor beta chain with its context. A quantity of about 0.5 to 1 ug RNA underwent reverse transcription using random hexamers. Multiplex immunoSEQ PCR targeted 54 Vbeta and 13 Jbeta TCR beta segments. Using its own MiXCR run on the immunoSEQ multiplex PCR reads, TCRdb lists one record per CDR3 protein. The sample lists about 150,000 distinct CDR3 sequences, under 95% occurring once. This entry comes from a study of CD8 T cells in Susac syndrome. Treatment-naive patients with stable or active relapsing-remitting disease were the multiple sclerosis controls. CDR3 length equals 15 residues. Trimming took 6 bases from V and 2 from J; bases not matched to a gene: 6.

The TCR sequence derives from a human donor with multiple sclerosis. The chain is built from TRBV12-3 or TRBV12-4 and TRBJ2-5, with 10 bases fitting TRBD1. Sequenced: CD4+ T cells from PBMCs. The CDR3 loop reads CASRRQGASQETQYF. The CDR3 DNA sequence: TGTGCCAGCAGACGACAGGGGGCAAGTCAAGAGACCCAGTACTTC.